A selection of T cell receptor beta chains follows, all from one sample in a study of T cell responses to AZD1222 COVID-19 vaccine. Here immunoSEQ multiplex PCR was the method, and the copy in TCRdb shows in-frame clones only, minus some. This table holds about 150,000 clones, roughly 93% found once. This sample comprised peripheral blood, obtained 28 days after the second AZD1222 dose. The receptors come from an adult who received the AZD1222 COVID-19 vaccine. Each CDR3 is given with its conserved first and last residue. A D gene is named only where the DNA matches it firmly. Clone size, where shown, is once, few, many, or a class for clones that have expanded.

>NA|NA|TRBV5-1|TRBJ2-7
CASSRDWREQYF
TGCGCCAGCAGCAGGGACTGGCGGGAGCAGTACTTC
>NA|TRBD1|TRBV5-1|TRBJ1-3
CASSLGGQPGNTIYF
TGCGCCAGCAGCTTGGGGGGACAGCCTGGAAACACCATATATTTT
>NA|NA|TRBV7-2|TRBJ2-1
CASSKELGYPNEQFF
TGTGCCAGCAGCAAAGAACTCGGGTACCCCAATGAGCAGTTCTTC
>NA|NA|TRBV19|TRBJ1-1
CASSGLPGGTEAFF
TGTGCCAGTAGTGGGCTCCCCGGGGGCACTGAAGCTTTCTTT
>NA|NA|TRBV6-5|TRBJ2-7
CASSYSGGSWTYEQYF
TGTGCCAGCAGTTACTCGGGGGGAAGTTGGACCTACGAGCAGTACTTC
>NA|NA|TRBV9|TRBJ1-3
CASSVGTDSGNTIYF
TGTGCCAGCAGCGTAGGGACAGACTCTGGAAACACCATATATTTT
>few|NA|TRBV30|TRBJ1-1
CAWRASGITEAFF
TGTGCCTGGAGGGCCTCGGGGATCACTGAAGCTTTCTTT
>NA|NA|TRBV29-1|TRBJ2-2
CSVKGQGGNTGELFF
TGCAGCGTCAAGGGCCAGGGGGGGAACACCGGGGAGCTGTTTTTT
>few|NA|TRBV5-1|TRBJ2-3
CASSLVQATDTQYF
TGCGCCAGCAGCTTGGTTCAGGCGACAGATACGCAGTATTTT
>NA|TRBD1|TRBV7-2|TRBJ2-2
CASSLRGGDGELFF
TGTGCCAGCAGCTTAAGAGGGGGCGACGGGGAGCTGTTTTTT
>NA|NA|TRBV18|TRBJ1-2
CASSPQTGPRSYGYTF
TGTGCCAGCTCACCACAGACCGGACCCCGTAGCTATGGCTACACCTTC
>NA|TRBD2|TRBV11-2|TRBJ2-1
CASSAGLAEGGEQFF
TGTGCCAGCAGCGCGGGACTAGCGGAGGGCGGTGAGCAGTTCTTC
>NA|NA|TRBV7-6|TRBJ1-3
CASSLNIQLSSGNTIYF
TGTGCCAGCAGCTTAAATATTCAGCTAAGCTCTGGAAACACCATATATTTT
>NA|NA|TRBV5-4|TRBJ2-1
CASSRPGVGGVPSRSEQFF
TGTGCCAGCAGCCGACCGGGGGTCGGGGGCGTCCCTTCCAGGAGTGAGCAGTTCTTC
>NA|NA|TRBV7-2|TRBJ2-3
CASSDGGLTDTQYF
TGTGCCAGCAGCGATGGGGGGCTGACAGATACGCAGTATTTT
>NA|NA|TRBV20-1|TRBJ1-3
CSAINGNTIYF
TGCAGTGCTATCAACGGAAACACCATATATTTT
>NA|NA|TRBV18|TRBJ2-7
CASSPPARLGGEQYF
TGTGCCAGCTCACCACCGGCGCGTCTCGGAGGCGAGCAGTACTTC
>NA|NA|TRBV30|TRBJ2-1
CAWQVSGSHNEQFF
TGTGCCTGGCAGGTCTCCGGGTCACACAATGAGCAGTTCTTC
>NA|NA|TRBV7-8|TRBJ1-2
CASSPTWGNYGYTF
TGTGCCAGCAGCCCTACGTGGGGTAACTATGGCTACACCTTC
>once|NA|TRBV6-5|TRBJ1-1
CASRWATEAFF
TGTGCCAGCAGGTGGGCCACTGAAGCTTTCTTT
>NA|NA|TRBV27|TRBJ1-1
CASSSQTGPRAEAFF
TGTGCCAGCAGTTCCCAGACAGGCCCAAGGGCTGAAGCTTTCTTT
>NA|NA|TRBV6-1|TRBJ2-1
CASSEIYEQFF
TGTGCCAGCAGTGAAATCTATGAGCAGTTCTTC
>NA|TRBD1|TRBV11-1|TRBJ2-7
CASSPGQGANEQYF
TGTGCCAGCAGCCCCGGACAGGGGGCGAACGAGCAGTACTTC
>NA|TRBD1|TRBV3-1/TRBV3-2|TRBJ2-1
CASSLRQGRNEQFF
TGTGCCAGCAGTCTACGACAGGGAAGGAATGAGCAGTTCTTC
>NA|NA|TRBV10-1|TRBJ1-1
CASRALNTEAFF
TGCGCCAGCCGAGCGTTGAACACTGAAGCTTTCTTT
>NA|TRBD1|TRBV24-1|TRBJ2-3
CATSDSGPTGSTDTQYF
TGTGCCACCAGTGACTCAGGCCCGACAGGGAGCACAGATACGCAGTATTTT
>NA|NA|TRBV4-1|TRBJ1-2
CASSQDPATVNYGYTF
TGCGCCAGCAGCCAAGATCCCGCGACAGTTAACTATGGCTACACCTTC
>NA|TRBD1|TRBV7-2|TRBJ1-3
CASSPEGTGPFSIYF
TGTGCCAGCAGCCCGGAGGGGACAGGACCCTTTTCCATATATTTT
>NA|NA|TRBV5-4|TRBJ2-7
CASSSPESPGKSEQYF
TGTGCCAGCAGCTCCCCCGAATCTCCGGGTAAGAGCGAGCAGTACTTC
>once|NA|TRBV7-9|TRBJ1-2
CASSLEEGVNGYTF
TGTGCCAGCAGCTTAGAGGAGGGGGTGAATGGCTACACCTTC